Here is one T cell receptor beta chain with its context. The antigen is unknown. The data originate from a study of shared clonotypes between healthy human individuals. Study findings and constraints: Represented genetic and exposure-history diversity was restricted by having few donors.

Each subset's genomic DNA was shared equally among a number of immunoSEQ plates. Using immunoSEQ multiplex PCR, the repertoire was profiled, and TCRdb retains in-frame clones only, with some absent. The sample has millions of clones; approximately 95% are singletons. In germline, CDR1 is SGHRS, CDR2 YFSETQ. The CDR3 covers 14 residues. V lost 0 bases and J 0 bases, leaving 6 bases between the germline ends. V gene TRBV5-1 combines with J gene TRBJ1-1, with no clear D. The sample consisted of naive CD4+ T cells sorted from blood. Subset reported: CD45RA+ positively selected. This clonotype originated in a man aged 18 to 30 in good health. CDR3 protein: CASSLVPLNTEAFF. The CDR3 bases are TGCGCCAGCAGCTTGGTTCCCTTGAACACTGAAGCTTTCTTT.